The rows below give T cell receptor beta chains drawn from one sample of a study of shared clonotypes between healthy human individuals. The repertoire was sequenced with immunoSEQ multiplex PCR; TCRdb's copy has only in-frame clones and lacks some. The sample records roughly 1.5 million clones, around 98% being singletons. Sequences were obtained from naive CD4+ T cells sorted from blood. The receptors were sampled from a man younger than 40 in good health. The CDR3 runs from the conserved cysteine through the conserved F or W. The order of the fields is J gene, V gene, CDR3 length, D gene, clone size, CDR3 DNA, CDR3 protein. A D gene is named only where the DNA matches it firmly. Not all rows give a size; the values are once, few, many and, for expanded clones, a class.

J gene: TRBJ1-3; V gene: TRBV5-6; CDR3 length: 16; D gene: TRBD1; clone size: .; CDR3 DNA: TGTGCCAGCAGATTGGGACAGAGATTCTCTGGAAACACCATATATTTT; CDR3 protein: CASRLGQRFSGNTIYF
J gene: TRBJ1-3; V gene: TRBV18; CDR3 length: 18; D gene: .; clone size: .; CDR3 DNA: TGTGCCAGCTCACCGTTGTACAAGACAGGTGGCTCTGGAAACACCATATATTTT; CDR3 protein: CASSPLYKTGGSGNTIYF
J gene: TRBJ1-1; V gene: TRBV6-5; CDR3 length: 13; D gene: TRBD1; clone size: .; CDR3 DNA: TGTGCCAGCAGCCGAACAGGGGGCACTGAAGCTTTCTTT; CDR3 protein: CASSRTGGTEAFF
J gene: TRBJ1-1; V gene: TRBV20-1; CDR3 length: 11; D gene: .; clone size: .; CDR3 DNA: TGCAGTGCTAGGATGAACACTGAAGCTTTCTTT; CDR3 protein: CSARMNTEAFF
J gene: TRBJ2-1; V gene: TRBV10-1; CDR3 length: 14; D gene: .; clone size: .; CDR3 DNA: TGCGCCAGCAGTGAGCGACTGACAAGCAATGAGCAGTTCTTC; CDR3 protein: CASSERLTSNEQFF
J gene: TRBJ2-1; V gene: TRBV18; CDR3 length: 17; D gene: .; clone size: .; CDR3 DNA: TGTGCCAGCTCACCACGGATACAGGAGAGCTCCTACAATGAGCAGTTCTTC; CDR3 protein: CASSPRIQESSYNEQFF
J gene: TRBJ2-7; V gene: TRBV5-1; CDR3 length: 13; D gene: .; clone size: once; CDR3 DNA: TGCGCCAGCAGCTCCCGGGTGAAGGGCGAGCAGTACTTC; CDR3 protein: CASSSRVKGEQYF
J gene: TRBJ2-3; V gene: TRBV5-1; CDR3 length: 15; D gene: TRBD2; clone size: .; CDR3 DNA: TGCGCCAGCAGCTTTACTAGCGGGAGCGCAGATACGCAGTATTTT; CDR3 protein: CASSFTSGSADTQYF
J gene: TRBJ2-1; V gene: TRBV9; CDR3 length: 15; D gene: .; clone size: .; CDR3 DNA: TGTGCCAGCAGCGTAGATCCTAGCGCCTACAATGAGCAGTTCTTC; CDR3 protein: CASSVDPSAYNEQFF
J gene: TRBJ2-3; V gene: TRBV2; CDR3 length: 16; D gene: TRBD1; clone size: .; CDR3 DNA: TGTGCCAGCAGTGGGGGGACAGGGACATATCAGGGTACGCAGTATTTT; CDR3 protein: CASSGGTGTYQGTQYF
J gene: TRBJ1-2; V gene: TRBV9; CDR3 length: 15; D gene: .; clone size: .; CDR3 DNA: TGTGCCAGCAGCTCCCGGACATCTTCTAACTATGGCTACACCTTC; CDR3 protein: CASSSRTSSNYGYTF
J gene: TRBJ2-3; V gene: TRBV29-1; CDR3 length: 13; D gene: TRBD2; clone size: .; CDR3 DNA: TGCAGCGTTGATAGCGGGGGCACAGATACGCAGTATTTT; CDR3 protein: CSVDSGGTDTQYF
J gene: TRBJ2-1; V gene: TRBV7-9; CDR3 length: 12; D gene: .; clone size: .; CDR3 DNA: TGTGCCAGCAGCTTAGCTTACAATGAGCAGTTCTTC; CDR3 protein: CASSLAYNEQFF
J gene: TRBJ2-2; V gene: TRBV5-6; CDR3 length: 17; D gene: .; clone size: .; CDR3 DNA: TGTGCCAGCAGCGCCCCAGGTCTGTGGGAGAACACCGGGGAGCTGTTTTTT; CDR3 protein: CASSAPGLWENTGELFF
J gene: TRBJ2-7; V gene: TRBV18; CDR3 length: 13; D gene: .; clone size: .; CDR3 DNA: TGTGCCAGCTCCCCGACAGCTAACTACGAGCAGTACTTC; CDR3 protein: CASSPTANYEQYF
J gene: TRBJ1-1; V gene: TRBV28; CDR3 length: 13; D gene: .; clone size: .; CDR3 DNA: TGTGCCAGCAGGGGACATTTGAACACTGAAGCTTTCTTT; CDR3 protein: CASRGHLNTEAFF
J gene: TRBJ1-1; V gene: TRBV18; CDR3 length: 14; D gene: .; clone size: .; CDR3 DNA: TGTGCCAGCTCATTAGGGGACCGATCCGCTGAAGCTTTCTTT; CDR3 protein: CASSLGDRSAEAFF
J gene: TRBJ2-3; V gene: TRBV11-3; CDR3 length: 14; D gene: .; clone size: .; CDR3 DNA: TGTGCCAGCAGCTCCGGGACTCACACAGATACGCAGTATTTT; CDR3 protein: CASSSGTHTDTQYF
J gene: TRBJ2-1; V gene: TRBV7-9; CDR3 length: 15; D gene: TRBD2; clone size: once; CDR3 DNA: TGTGCCAGCAGCTCCCTCGGGACTAGCGGCAATGAGCAGTTCTTC; CDR3 protein: CASSSLGTSGNEQFF
J gene: TRBJ2-7; V gene: TRBV7-2; CDR3 length: 11; D gene: .; clone size: .; CDR3 DNA: TGTGCCAGCAGCTTATACTACGAGCAGTACTTC; CDR3 protein: CASSLYYEQYF
J gene: TRBJ2-3; V gene: TRBV7-2; CDR3 length: 15; D gene: TRBD2; clone size: .; CDR3 DNA: TGTGCCAGCAGAGGAAAGGGACTAGCCCCAGATACGCAGTATTTT; CDR3 protein: CASRGKGLAPDTQYF
J gene: TRBJ2-7; V gene: TRBV7-6; CDR3 length: 13; D gene: .; clone size: once; CDR3 DNA: TGTGCCAGCAGCTGGGACATAACCTACGAGCAGTACTTC; CDR3 protein: CASSWDITYEQYF
J gene: TRBJ2-3; V gene: TRBV9; CDR3 length: 18; D gene: TRBD2; clone size: .; CDR3 DNA: TGTGCCAGCAGCGTAGGGCTAGCGGGAGGTACAAGGACAGATACGCAGTATTTT; CDR3 protein: CASSVGLAGGTRTDTQYF
J gene: TRBJ2-1; V gene: TRBV7-8; CDR3 length: 15; D gene: TRBD2; clone size: .; CDR3 DNA: TGTGCCAGCAGCTTAGAGCTAGCGGTTTATGGTGAGCAGTTCTTC; CDR3 protein: CASSLELAVYGEQFF
J gene: TRBJ1-3; V gene: TRBV6-6; CDR3 length: 15; D gene: .; clone size: once; CDR3 DNA: TGTGCCAGCAGTTACGAGGGGGGCGGGAGAAACACCATATATTTT; CDR3 protein: CASSYEGGGRNTIYF
J gene: TRBJ1-1; V gene: TRBV1; CDR3 length: 15; D gene: .; clone size: .; CDR3 DNA: TGCACCAGCAGCCGCCGACAGTGGAAGAACACTGAAGCTTTCTTT; CDR3 protein: CTSSRRQWKNTEAFF
J gene: TRBJ2-1; V gene: TRBV6-6; CDR3 length: 15; D gene: .; clone size: once; CDR3 DNA: TGTGCCAGCAGTTACACTGCAGGTTCTAACAATGAGCAGTTCTTC; CDR3 protein: CASSYTAGSNNEQFF
J gene: TRBJ2-3; V gene: TRBV5-1; CDR3 length: 15; D gene: TRBD1; clone size: .; CDR3 DNA: TGCGCCAGCAGCGTGGACAGGGGGGACACAGATACGCAGTATTTT; CDR3 protein: CASSVDRGDTDTQYF
J gene: TRBJ2-7; V gene: TRBV19; CDR3 length: 17; D gene: .; clone size: .; CDR3 DNA: TGTGCCAGTAGTATAGGGCGAAGTACAAAGGGTAGCTACGAGCAGTACTTC; CDR3 protein: CASSIGRSTKGSYEQYF
J gene: TRBJ2-2; V gene: TRBV29-1; CDR3 length: 16; D gene: TRBD2; clone size: .; CDR3 DNA: TGCAGCGTTGAACTGAGGCTAGCGGGAGTAGGTGGGGAGCTGTTTTTT; CDR3 protein: CSVELRLAGVGGELFF
J gene: TRBJ2-1; V gene: TRBV11-3; CDR3 length: 14; D gene: TRBD2; clone size: .; CDR3 DNA: TGTGCCAGCAGCCACCGGACTAGCCGGGATGAGCAGTTCTTC; CDR3 protein: CASSHRTSRDEQFF
J gene: TRBJ2-3; V gene: TRBV9; CDR3 length: 13; D gene: .; clone size: .; CDR3 DNA: TGTGCCAGCAGCTTAGGGGGAACCGATACGCAGTATTTT; CDR3 protein: CASSLGGTDTQYF
J gene: TRBJ2-7; V gene: TRBV30; CDR3 length: 14; D gene: .; clone size: .; CDR3 DNA: TGTGCCTGGAGTGTACTGGGCCCCACCGGCGGTCAGTACTTC; CDR3 protein: CAWSVLGPTGGQYF
J gene: TRBJ2-7; V gene: TRBV29-1; CDR3 length: 12; D gene: TRBD1; clone size: .; CDR3 DNA: TGCAGCGTGTCCGGGACAGGGGTCGAGCAGTACTTC; CDR3 protein: CSVSGTGVEQYF
J gene: TRBJ2-7; V gene: TRBV5-1; CDR3 length: 15; D gene: TRBD1; clone size: .; CDR3 DNA: TGCGCCAGCAGCTTGGGGGACAGGGTCTCCTACGAGCAGTACTTC; CDR3 protein: CASSLGDRVSYEQYF
J gene: TRBJ2-2; V gene: TRBV28; CDR3 length: 16; D gene: TRBD2; clone size: once; CDR3 DNA: TGTGCCAGCAGCACAGGACTAGCGGGAAAATACGGGGAGCTGTTTTTT; CDR3 protein: CASSTGLAGKYGELFF
J gene: TRBJ2-7; V gene: TRBV5-1; CDR3 length: 17; D gene: TRBD2; clone size: .; CDR3 DNA: TGCGCCAGCAGCTCGGAGATTACTAGCGGAAAAACCTACGAGCAGTACTTC; CDR3 protein: CASSSEITSGKTYEQYF